This TCR beta chain comes out of a study of metastatic and nonmetastatic thyroid tumors. Study context: Repertoires of blood and of tissue (tumor or nodule) from malignant and benign thyroid patients were compared.

V shed 6 bases and J 4 bases; nucleotides not matched to a gene: 7. The CDR3 length is 15 residues. Germline V gene lookup returns CDR1 MNHNS and CDR2 SASEGT. Study results and limitations: Significantly greater TCR beta diversity was reportedly found in malignant thyroid tumors than in benign nodules (in blood and tumor).

As regards this clone: The antigen remains unidentified.

Not a single patient had been given any form of treatment at any point before undergoing thyroid surgery. In the original analysis: Built for papillary thyroid cancer, a distant-metastasis classifier drew on CDR3 differences across clinicopathological groups. TCRdb reprocessed the PCR reads via MiXCR. None of the V and J calls come from the authors' own analysis; TCRdb made them. The table lists roughly 22,000 clones, more than 30% of them singletons. The clonotype comes from a male donor with papillary thyroid cancer or a benign thyroid nodule (not recorded which). Some clones in this sample may be carry-over from other donors' samples. The sequenced sample was blood. This chain joins TRBV6-1 and TRBJ1-2, with 11 nucleotides matching TRBD1. As DNA, the CDR3 is TGTGCCAGCAGAAGAGACGGGACAGGGGGCTATGGCTACACCTTC. Its translation is CASRRDGTGGYGYTF.